This TCR beta chain was sequenced for a study of T cells after yellow fever vaccination. TCRdb reprocessed the 5' RACE reads with MiXCR, giving one entry per CDR3 protein. The sample includes under 550,000 distinct CDR3 sequences, 20% to 25% of them seen just once. This clonotype was seen a few times. V gave up 1 base and J gave up 2 bases, with 7 bases separating them. The CDR3 covers 13 residues. Germline V lookup: CDR1 SQVTM, CDR2 ANQGSEA. The receptor was isolated from a man aged 18 to 29 who received the YFV17D yellow fever vaccine. The specimen was PBMCs, collected less than 25 days after the first yellow fever vaccination. J is TRBJ2-3 and V is TRBV29-1; D not certain. In nucleotides, the CDR3 is TGCAGCGTTGAAGGAATATACACAGATACGCAGTATTTT. As protein: CSVEGIYTDTQYF.